The 24 T cell receptor beta chains in this list originate from one sample, sequenced in a study of blood T cells in healthy people across ages. With a J-beta primer mix and a sample-barcoded 5' primer, a second PCR ran about 6 to 11 cycles. TCRdb reprocessed the 5' RACE reads with MiXCR, giving one entry per CDR3 protein. Of roughly 410,000 distinct CDR3 sequences in the sample, roughly half were seen once. Sequencing used blood. These receptors were collected from a man in his sixties in good health.

Only a few counts were recorded for this clonotype. The chain has TRBV6-2 or TRBV6-3 and TRBJ2-1; no firm D call. Trimming shortened V by 6 bases and J by 8 bases, and 14 bases separated the two germline ends. The germline V gene has CDR1 MNHEY and CDR2 SVGEGT. This CDR3 spans 13 amino acids. Here the CDR3 DNA reads TGTGCCAGCAGCCCTACAAGACCCCATGAGCAGTTCTTC. Amino acids: CASSPTRPHEQFF.

J is TRBJ1-1 and V is TRBV29-1; perhaps TRBD1 as D (6 bases). Per the germline V gene, CDR1 is SQVTM and CDR2 is ANQGSEA. The CDR3 totals 13 residues. V was shortened by 7 bases and J by 0 bases, with 12 bases between the two germline ends. CDR3 sequence (DNA): TGCAGCGGGTCGACAGGATTGAACACTGAAGCTTTCTTT. It encodes CSGSTGLNTEAFF.

This clonotype was recorded a few times. The V gene is TRBV7-2, the J gene TRBJ1-2, with a possible D match to TRBD1 (6 bases). V gave up 3 bases and J gave up 3 bases, with 14 bases separating them. Germline V gene data show CDR1 as SGHTA and CDR2 as FQGNSA. The CDR3 contains 15 residues. The CDR3 sequence: CASSFKGGKDYGYTF. The CDR3 DNA sequence: TGTGCCAGCAGCTTCAAGGGGGGGAAGGACTATGGCTACACCTTC. Full variable domain (missing parts from reference TRBV7-2 and TRBJ1-2): GAGVSQSPSNKVTEKGKDVELRCDPISGHTALYWYRQSLGQGLEFLIYFQGNSAPDKSGLPSDRFSAERTGGSVSTLTIQRTQQEDSAVYLCASSFKGGKDYGYTFGSGTRLTVV.

For this clonotype: A much larger clone lies a single base off, so this may be a read error. The chain recombines TRBV29-1 with TRBJ2-1; D remains ambiguous. V dropped 5 bases and J dropped 8 bases, with 7 bases sitting between them. Germline lookup yields CDR1 SQVTM and CDR2 ANQGSEA. CDR3 length: 10 residues. The CDR3 nucleotides read TGCAGCGTTAAAAACCATGAGCAGTTCTTC. It encodes CSVKNHEQFF.

The CDR3: CASSHRGRATNEKLFF. In DNA, the CDR3 is TGTGCCAGCAGCCACAGGGGGCGAGCAACTAATGAAAAACTGTTTTTT. The chain uses TRBV3-1 and TRBJ1-4; the match to TRBD1 covers 8 bases. The V gene end was trimmed by 3 bases and the J gene end by 0 bases; junction bases not matched to a gene: 3. Germline CDR1 and CDR2: LGHDT and YNNKEL (reference sequence). The CDR3 totals 16 residues. Variable domain in full (rest from reference TRBV3-1 and TRBJ1-4): DTAVSQTPKYLVTQMGNDKSIKCEQNLGHDTMYWYKQDSKKFLKIMFSYNNKELIINETVPNRFSPKSPDKAHLNLHINSLELGDSAVYFCASSHRGRATNEKLFFGSGTQLSVL.

In the case of this clonotype: The junction departs from the called germline gene at one end, perhaps through a read error. The chain couples TRBV7-3 to TRBJ2-7; D is ambiguous. From germline, CDR1 is SGHTA and CDR2 FQGTGA. The CDR3 is made up of 14 amino acids. The CDR3 protein is CASSLSPGADEQYF. In DNA form, the CDR3 reads TGTGCCAGCAGCTTAAGCCCGGGCGCAGACGAGCAGTACTTT.

V gene TRBV6-2 or TRBV6-3 combines with J gene TRBJ2-3; 14 bases line up with TRBD2. V dropped 6 bases and J dropped 5; count of bases not matched to a gene: 10. Germline-derived CDR1 and CDR2 are MNHEY and SVGEGT. This CDR3 is built from 17 residues. The CDR3 sequence is CASSIGTSGSRRDTQYF. The CDR3 DNA reads as TGTGCCAGCAGCATCGGGACTAGCGGGAGTCGTAGAGATACGCAGTATTTT.

This sequence joins TRBV5-1 and TRBJ2-1; D is possibly TRBD2 (5 bases). V was cut by 0 bases and J by 0 bases, with 7 bases left in between. This CDR3 has 15 amino acids. The germline CDR1 and CDR2 sequences are SGHRS and YFSETQ. The CDR3 spells CASSLAGNSYNEQFF. CDR3 bases: TGCGCCAGCAGCTTGGCCGGGAACTCCTACAATGAGCAGTTCTTC.

This clonotype was recorded many times. This chain uses TRBV29-1 with TRBJ2-1, with D possibly being TRBD1 (5 bases). The CDR3 sequence is 12 residues long. Per the germline V gene, CDR1 is SQVTM and CDR2 is ANQGSEA. V lost 6 bases and J lost 7, with 13 bases in between. The CDR3 DNA follows: TGCAGCGTAAGGGGCGAAATGAATGAGCAGTTCTTC. Translated: CSVRGEMNEQFF.

The chain employs TRBV18 and TRBJ1-1, with TRBD1 identical over 7 bases. After removal of 4 bases from V and 5 bases from J, the junction contained 4 bases not matched to a gene. In germline, CDR1 is KGHSH, CDR2 LQKENI. This CDR3 contains 13 residues. The CDR3 protein is CASSQGARTEAFF. The CDR3 DNA is TGTGCCAGCTCACAGGGGGCGCGGACTGAAGCTTTCTTT.

The gene calls are TRBV6-1 and TRBJ2-5; TRBD2 agrees at 8 bases. In germline, CDR1 is MNHNS, CDR2 SASEGT. The ends lost 7 bases at V and 0 bases at J; junction bases unmatched: 7. The CDR3 sequence is 15 residues long. Here the CDR3 DNA reads TGTGCCAGCAAGAGACTAGCGAACAACCAAGAGACCCAGTACTTC. Translation gives CASKRLANNQETQYF.

Details on this clonotype: At one of its ends the junction is not consistent with the germline gene, which may arise from a read error. The chain couples TRBV11-2 to TRBJ2-5, with D possibly called TRBD1 or TRBD2 (5 bases each). Germline assignment: CDR1 SGHAT and CDR2 FQNNGV. This CDR3 is 14 amino acids long. The CDR3 reads CTSTPGPSQETQYF. CDR3 DNA sequence: TGTACCAGCACTCCGGGGCCTAGCCAAGAGACCCAGTACTTC.

This clonotype appeared once. J is TRBJ2-7 and V is TRBV7-2; D not resolved. The J call may be incorrect, as the DNA end agrees better with TRBJ2-5. From germline, CDR1 is SGHTA and CDR2 FQGNSA. The CDR3 spans 14 residues. This chain's CDR3 is CASSLRVAQETQYF. The CDR3 DNA is TGTGCCAGCAGCTTGAGAGTTGCTCAAGAGACCCAGTACTTC.

This clonotype was found once. This chain joins TRBV4-2 and TRBJ1-2; unclear D gene. The V end was cut by 0 bases, the J end by 2 bases, with 10 bases between. The germline V gene has CDR1 LGHNA and CDR2 YNFKEQ. There are 15 residues in the CDR3. The CDR3 coding sequence is TGTGCCAGCAGCCAAGAACAGTCCGTCAACTATGGCTACACCTTC. It encodes CASSQEQSVNYGYTF.

This clonotype showed up just a few times. The chain combines TRBV7-8 with TRBJ2-5; perhaps TRBD1 as D (6 bases). Deletions cut 4 bases from V and 8 bases from J, with 17 bases between. Germline values: CDR1 SGHVS, CDR2 FQNEAQ. The CDR3 consists of 14 residues. The DNA of the CDR3 is TGTGCCAGCAGCTCCCCCCAGGGGTCAGGAACCCAGTACTTC. This gives the protein CASSSPQGSGTQYF. The full variable domain, its missing parts supplied by reference TRBV7-8 and TRBJ2-5, is GAGVSQSPRYKVAKRGQDVALRCDPISGHVSLFWYQQALGQGPEFLTYFQNEAQLDKSGLPSDRFFAERPEGSVSTLKIQRTQQEDSAVYLCASSSPQGSGTQYFGPGTRLLVL.

The rearrangement uses TRBV20-1 and TRBJ2-5; D ambiguous. The CDR3 contains 11 residues. Germline V gives CDR1 DFQATT, CDR2 SNEGSKA (reference sequence). V lost 5 bases, J lost 4 bases, and 8 bases lay in between. The CDR3 coding sequence is TGCAGTGCTGGGGTTCCAGAGACCCAGTACTTC. It translates to CSAGVPETQYF.

The chain employs TRBV10-3 and TRBJ2-7; D is possibly TRBD1 or TRBD2 (6 bases each). V was pared by 4 bases and J by 4 bases, with 14 bases between. The CDR3 is 14 amino acids. Germline assignment: CDR1 ENHRY and CDR2 SYGVKD. CDR3 nucleotide sequence: TGTGCCATCAGTGTTGGACCGGGGGCATACGAGCAGTACTTC. Amino acid sequence: CAISVGPGAYEQYF.

Regarding this clonotype: One end of the junction is discordant with germline, which a read error may explain. The chain carries TRBV6-6 and TRBJ2-7, with a weak D call TRBD1 (5 bases). This CDR3 spans 17 amino acids. CDR1 and CDR2 (germline): MNHNY, SVGAGI (reference sequence). Here the CDR3 DNA reads TGTGCCAGCATCACAACTTACCCGCAGGGTAGCTCCTACGAGCGGTACTTC. Protein product: CASITTYPQGSSYERYF.

This clonotype was observed a few times. The CDR3 DNA is TGCGCCAGCAGCCGGACGACAGGGGGATTAGGTGGGGCCAACGTCCTGACTTTC. Amino acid sequence: CASSRTTGGLGGANVLTF. V is TRBV4-3 and J is TRBJ2-6; 9 bases map to TRBD1. Germline CDR1 and CDR2: LGHNA and YSLEER. This CDR3 region has 18 residues. The J segment lost 3 bases and the V segment lost 4 bases, leaving 10 bases of the junction unmatched.

The chain recombines TRBV5-6 with TRBJ2-5; weak D call: TRBD1 (6 bases). The J call may be wrong; the DNA end is better matched by TRBJ2-7. The CDR3 has 14 residues. Per germline, CDR1 SGHDT and CDR2 YYEEEE. The CDR3 sequence is CASSSETGTYEQYF. CDR3 nucleotide sequence: TGTGCCAGCAGCTCCGAGACAGGAACCTACGAGCAGTACTTC.

The chain recombines TRBV10-3 with TRBJ2-1, with D tentatively TRBD1 (6 bases). CDR3 length: 14 residues. Trimming removed 7 bases from V and 5 bases from J, with 15 bases in between. Germline CDR1 reads ENHRY; CDR2 reads SYGVKD. CDR3 coding DNA: TGTGCCATCAAGGGGGAGTCGGCCAACAATGAGCAGTTCTTC. Its translation: CAIKGESANNEQFF.

This clonotype was counted only a few times. This chain links TRBV25-1 with TRBJ2-3; 8 bases line up with TRBD2. The germline V gene has CDR1 MGHDK and CDR2 SYGVNS. The CDR3 sequence is 13 residues long. Trimming cost V 6 bases and J 11 bases; bases outside gene matches: 10. The CDR3 coding sequence is TGTGCCAGCAGCCCCGGGGGGGCCCCCCGGCAGTATTTT. Its protein product is CASSPGGAPRQYF.

The chain has TRBV11-3 and TRBJ2-1; TRBD2 might be the D (6 bases). Deletions cut 4 bases from V and 9 bases from J, with 13 bases between. The CDR3 extends over 13 amino acids. CDR1 and CDR2 (germline): SGHNT, YENEEA. The CDR3 is CASSYVVGGEQFF. The CDR3 coding sequence is TGTGCCAGCAGCTACGTCGTGGGGGGTGAGCAGTTCTTC.

Remarks on this clonotype: One junction end does not reproduce the germline sequence, and a read error may be involved. The genes are TRBV7-2 and TRBJ2-1; D is uncertain. CDR1 is SGHTA, CDR2 FQGNSA, per germline. The CDR3 covers 13 residues. The CDR3 spells CASSLESADEQFF. CDR3 sequence (DNA): TGTGCCAGTAGCTTAGAATCGGCGGATGAGCAGTTCTTC.